A selection of T cell receptor beta chains follows, all from one sample in a study of blood T cell repertoires in COVID-19. The assay was immunoSEQ multiplex PCR, and TCRdb's table has in-frame clones only and misses some. The sample shows approximately 53,000 clones, 65% to 85% of them seen only once. The sequencing input was peripheral blood. Receptors were obtained from a man aged 35 to 55 with acute or convalescent COVID-19. The CDR3 runs from the conserved cysteine through the conserved F or W. Each record gives: clone size, D gene, J gene, V gene, CDR3 DNA, CDR3 protein. The D gene is left open where the match is weak. Size tells how often a clone was seen (once, few, many) or the class of an expanded clone, and some rows leave it out.

size: -; D: -; J: TRBJ2-2; V: TRBV5-1; DNA: TGCGCCAGCAGCTTGTTTAGAAACGTGGACACCGGGGAGCTGTTTTTT; CDR3: CASSLFRNVDTGELFF
size: -; D: -; J: TRBJ2-7; V: TRBV27; DNA: TGTGCCAGCAGTTATTCCGAAACGGGCGAGCAGTACTTC; CDR3: CASSYSETGEQYF
size: -; D: -; J: TRBJ2-4; V: TRBV21-1; DNA: TGTGCCAGCAGCAAAGCGCTTAAGAGTAGCAAAAACATTCAGTACTTC; CDR3: CASSKALKSSKNIQYF
size: -; D: TRBD1; J: TRBJ1-5; V: TRBV18; DNA: TGTGCCAGCTCTCCCGGGACAGGGAATTATCAGCCCCAGCATTTT; CDR3: CASSPGTGNYQPQHF
size: -; D: -; J: TRBJ1-2; V: TRBV24-1; DNA: TGTGCCACCAGTGACCTGTCCCGGGAATACACCTTC; CDR3: CATSDLSREYTF
size: -; D: -; J: TRBJ1-2; V: TRBV9; DNA: TGTGCCAGCAGCCGATCGCGCAATTTGGATGGCTACACCTTC; CDR3: CASSRSRNLDGYTF
size: -; D: -; J: TRBJ1-2; V: TRBV24-1; DNA: TGTGCCACCAGTGACGCTACGGGAACGCGCTATGGCTACACCTTC; CDR3: CATSDATGTRYGYTF
size: -; D: -; J: TRBJ2-7; V: TRBV5-6; DNA: TGTGCCAGCAGCTTGTCCGGGGTCGCTGACGAGCAGTACTTC; CDR3: CASSLSGVADEQYF
size: -; D: TRBD1; J: TRBJ1-6; V: TRBV30; DNA: TGTGCCTGGAGAGGGGGGACAGTTAATTCACCCCTCCACTTT; CDR3: CAWRGGTVNSPLHF
size: -; D: -; J: TRBJ2-1; V: TRBV5-6; DNA: TGTGCCAGCACAGGACTTGACTCCTACAATGAGCAGTTCTTC; CDR3: CASTGLDSYNEQFF
size: -; D: -; J: TRBJ1-3; V: TRBV5-1; DNA: TGCGCCAGCAGCTTGGATGGGAGGGCGGTAGTAAACACCATATATTTT; CDR3: CASSLDGRAVVNTIYF
size: once; D: TRBD2; J: TRBJ2-5; V: TRBV3-1/TRBV3-2; DNA: TGTGCCAGCAGCCAGAGACTAGCGGCCCAAGAGACCCAGTACTTC; CDR3: CASSQRLAAQETQYF
size: -; D: TRBD2; J: TRBJ2-1; V: TRBV7-8; DNA: TGTGCCAGCAGCTTAGTTGGCGGACTAGCGGGAGGGGATGAGCAGTTCTTC; CDR3: CASSLVGGLAGGDEQFF
size: -; D: TRBD1; J: TRBJ2-5; V: TRBV3-1/TRBV3-2; DNA: TGTGCCAGCAGCCAAAGATCTGGGTCGTACACCTCAGGGGGAAAGACCCAGTACTTC; CDR3: CASSQRSGSYTSGGKTQYF
size: -; D: TRBD2; J: TRBJ2-3; V: TRBV9; DNA: TGTGCCAGCAGCGTAGAATCGGGAGCGGGGGGTTGGGATACGCAGTATTTT; CDR3: CASSVESGAGGWDTQYF
size: -; D: -; J: TRBJ2-2; V: TRBV10-3; DNA: TGTGCCATCAGGTCGGCAGGGAACACCGGGGAGCTGTTTTTT; CDR3: CAIRSAGNTGELFF